The 10 T cell receptor beta chains listed next were all sequenced from one sample in a study of cytomegalovirus exposure and HLA in healthy donors (TCRdb year 2017). The receptor library was made with the immunoSEQ multiplex PCR assay. For the multiplex PCR, a mixture combining 60 forward primers for TCR Vbeta segments and 13 reverse primers for TCR Jbeta segments was used. TCRdb's version of the immuneACCESS table is confined to in-frame rearrangements and falls short of the full clone set. An unresolved V gene accounts for under half of the shortfall where checked; the remainder is of unknown origin. The sample contains around 190,000 clones, 70% to 80% of them found a single time. Together, the top ten hold approximately 1.4% of the sample. The material sequenced was PBMCs. Every receptor here comes from a woman between 45 and 65 years old in good health and CMV-seronegative.

This sequence joins TRBV7-2 and TRBJ2-5; TRBD2 matches 9 bases. Germline V gene lookup returns CDR1 SGHTA and CDR2 FQGNSA. The CDR3 covers 16 residues. Trimming removed 2 bases from V and 4 bases from J; junction bases left unmatched: 8. CDR3 in amino acids: CASSLFAGGPGETQYF. CDR3 DNA: TGTGCCAGCAGCTTATTTGCGGGGGGGCCGGGAGAGACCCAGTACTTC.

This chain uses TRBV19 with TRBJ2-5, with 8 bases fitting TRBD1. There are 15 residues in the CDR3. CDR1 is LNHDA and CDR2 is SQIVND in the germline V gene (reference sequence). V shed 6 bases, J shed 1 base, and the junction held 7 bases outside the gene matches. As DNA, the CDR3 is TGTGCCAGTAGCATAACCGGGACAGGCCAAGAGACCCAGTACTTC. It is translated as CASSITGTGQETQYF.

V gene TRBV7-2 combines with J gene TRBJ1-5; 7 nucleotides line up with TRBD1. The CDR3 sequence is 17 residues long. Germline V lookup: CDR1 SGHTA, CDR2 FQGNSA. J was trimmed by 3 bases and V by 0 bases; bases with no gene match: 8. The CDR3 sequence: CASSLAQQGWDNQPQHF. The DNA of the CDR3 is TGTGCCAGCAGCTTAGCTCAACAGGGGTGGGACAATCAGCCCCAGCATTTT.

Only a few counts were recorded for this clone. This chain links TRBV29-1 with TRBJ2-3, with D unclear. The CDR3 is 12 residues long. V was trimmed by 3 bases and J by 3 bases, leaving 7 bases between them. Per germline, CDR1 SQVTM and CDR2 ANQGSEA. The CDR3 bases are TGCAGCGTTGAGTTCAGTACAGATACGCAGTATTTT. It yields the protein CSVEFSTDTQYF.

The chain joins TRBV7-3 to TRBJ1-1; 7 bases align to TRBD1. The CDR3 extends over 14 amino acids. Germline V lookup: CDR1 SGHTA, CDR2 FQGTGA. J gave up 2 bases and V 6 bases, and 6 bases lay outside the gene matches. The CDR3 DNA reads TGTGCCAGCAGTCTGACAGGGAAAAACACTGAAGCTTTCTTT. Translating it yields CASSLTGKNTEAFF. Full variable domain (missing parts from reference TRBV7-3 and TRBJ1-1): GAGVSQTPSNKVTEKGKYVELRCDPISGHTALYWYRQSLGQGPEFLIYFQGTGAADDSGLPNDRFFAVRPEGSVSTLKIQRTERGDSAVYLCASSLTGKNTEAFFGQGTRLTVV.

This chain joins TRBV11-2 and TRBJ1-1, with no clear D. The V gene's germline CDR1 is SGHAT and CDR2 FQNNGV. Deletions cut 6 bases from V and 1 base from J, with 15 bases between. The CDR3 sequence is 15 residues long. The CDR3 is CASSFGRSRNTEAFF. As DNA, the CDR3 is TGTGCCAGCAGTTTTGGGAGGTCTCGGAACACTGAAGCTTTCTTT.

The chain has TRBV2 and TRBJ2-7, with a weak D call TRBD1 (5 bases). Trimming took 4 bases from V and 4 from J, leaving 8 bases between them. Germline V gives CDR1 SNHLY, CDR2 FYNNEI. The CDR3 spans 12 residues. CDR3 nucleotide sequence: TGTGCCAGCAGTGTTCAGGGTTACGAGCAGTACTTC. It specifies CASSVQGYEQYF.

The chain couples TRBV19 to TRBJ1-1; 7 bases line up with TRBD1. Germline V lookup: CDR1 LNHDA, CDR2 SQIVND (reference sequence). This CDR3 region has 14 residues. V was clipped by 5 bases and J by 2 bases; unmatched bases: 5. In nucleotides, the CDR3 is TGTGCCAGTAGTGTACAGGGGACCAACACTGAAGCTTTCTTT. Translated: CASSVQGTNTEAFF.

V and J are TRBV5-1 and TRBJ2-3; D not certain. The CDR3 totals 14 residues. The germline V gene has CDR1 SGHRS and CDR2 YFSETQ. The ends were cut back, 1 base at V and 6 bases at J, with 12 bases in the middle. CDR3 coding DNA: TGCGCCAGCAGCTTGTCTTGGTACGGGGATACGCAGTATTTT. Translating it yields CASSLSWYGDTQYF.

The chain uses TRBV28 and TRBJ1-5; D is perhaps TRBD1 (5 bases). Germline CDR1 is MDHEN and CDR2 is SYDVKM. The V end was cut by 2 bases, the J end by 3 bases, with 14 bases between. The CDR3 sequence is 16 residues long. The CDR3 DNA reads TGTGCCAGCAGTTTAATTGGAGGGGCCTTCAATCAGCCCCAGCATTTT. Its protein product is CASSLIGGAFNQPQHF.